This paragraph covers one TCR beta chain sequence. The sample originates from a study of blood T cell repertoires in COVID-19. Across the study: Samples representing acute and convalescent COVID-19 were sourced from the United States, Italy and Spain.

There are 15 residues in the CDR3. Trimming removed 0 bases from V and 0 bases from J, with 10 bases in between. Germline V CDR1 and CDR2: GTSNPN, SVGIG (reference sequence). In the authors' methods: Researchers report that nucleated cell counts were estimated from reference gene primer amplification. The data were produced by immunoSEQ multiplex PCR, yet TCRdb's version contains in-frame clones alone and is incomplete. Clone size and the V and J calls come from that table; the DNA yielded D and trimming. The sample yields about 18,000 clones, approximately 90% seen once. Donors in Cohort 3 who had recovered were those with two negative PCRs, healthcare professional clearance, or resolution of their symptoms.

J is TRBJ2-3 and V is TRBV30; perhaps TRBD1 as D (5 bases). This clonotype originated in a woman in her 30s who had recovered from COVID-19. The source material was PBMCs or T cells enriched from blood (not recorded which). The CDR3 bases are TGTGCCTGGAGTGTGTCCCACAGGAGCACAGATACGCAGTATTTT. Its translation is CAWSVSHRSTDTQYF.